Given below is one T cell receptor (beta chain) in context. This record belongs to a study of blood T cell repertoires in COVID-19. Germline values: CDR1 MGHRA, CDR2 YSYEKL. The CDR3 loop spans 14 amino acids. With 1 base removed from V and 1 base from J, the gap between germline ends came to 7 bases. The protocol was immunoSEQ multiplex PCR, while the TCRdb copy is restricted to in-frame clones and leaves out a portion. Seen here are 350,000 to 450,000 clones, around 85% observed once, and the top ten hold under 4%. The TCR comes from a woman younger than 30 with acute or convalescent COVID-19. V gene TRBV4-1 combines with J gene TRBJ1-1; no firm D call. The material sequenced was peripheral blood. In DNA, the CDR3 is TGCGCCAGCAGCCAAGTCGGAGCGAACACTGAAGCTTTCTTT. It yields the protein CASSQVGANTEAFF.